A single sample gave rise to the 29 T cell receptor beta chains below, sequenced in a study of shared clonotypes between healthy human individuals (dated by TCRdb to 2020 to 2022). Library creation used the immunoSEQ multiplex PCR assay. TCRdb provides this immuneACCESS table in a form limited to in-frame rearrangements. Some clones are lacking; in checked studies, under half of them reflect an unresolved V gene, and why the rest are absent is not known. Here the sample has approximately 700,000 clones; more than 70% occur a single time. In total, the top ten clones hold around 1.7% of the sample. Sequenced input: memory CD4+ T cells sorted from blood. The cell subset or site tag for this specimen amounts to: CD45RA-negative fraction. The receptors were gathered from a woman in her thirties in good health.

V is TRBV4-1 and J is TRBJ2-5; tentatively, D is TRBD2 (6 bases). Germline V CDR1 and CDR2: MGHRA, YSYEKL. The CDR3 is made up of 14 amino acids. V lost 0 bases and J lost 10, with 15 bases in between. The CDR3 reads CASSQDLRGSGQYF. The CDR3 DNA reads TGCGCCAGCAGCCAAGATCTTCGGGGGAGTGGCCAGTACTTC.

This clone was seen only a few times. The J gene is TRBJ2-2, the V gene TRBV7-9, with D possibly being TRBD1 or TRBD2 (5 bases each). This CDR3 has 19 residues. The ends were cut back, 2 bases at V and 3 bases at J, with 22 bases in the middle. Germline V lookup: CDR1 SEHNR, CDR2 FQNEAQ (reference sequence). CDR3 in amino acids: CASSLRPFGGATYTGELFF. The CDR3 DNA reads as TGTGCCAGCAGCTTACGCCCGTTTGGGGGAGCGACTTACACCGGGGAGCTGTTTTTT.

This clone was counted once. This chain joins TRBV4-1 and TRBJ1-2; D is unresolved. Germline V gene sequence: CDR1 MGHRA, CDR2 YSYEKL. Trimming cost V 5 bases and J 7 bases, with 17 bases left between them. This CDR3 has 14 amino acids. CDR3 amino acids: CASSVAGTWGGYTF. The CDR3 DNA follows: TGCGCCAGCAGCGTAGCTGGCACCTGGGGTGGCTACACCTTC.

For the CDR3, the DNA is TGTGCCAGCAGTTTATCCTTTAATGAAAAACTGTTTTTT. Protein product: CASSLSFNEKLFF. The genes are TRBV28 and TRBJ1-4, with D unresolved. Germline V gives CDR1 MDHEN, CDR2 SYDVKM. The length of the CDR3 is 13 residues. V was trimmed by 1 base and J by 4 bases, leaving 4 bases between them.

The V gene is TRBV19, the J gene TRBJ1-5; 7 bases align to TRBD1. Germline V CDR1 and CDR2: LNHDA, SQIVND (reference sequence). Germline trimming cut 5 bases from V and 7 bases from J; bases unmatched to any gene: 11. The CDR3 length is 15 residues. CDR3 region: CASSAQGPAGQPQHF. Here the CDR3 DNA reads TGTGCCAGTAGTGCACAGGGGCCAGCCGGGCAGCCCCAGCATTTT.

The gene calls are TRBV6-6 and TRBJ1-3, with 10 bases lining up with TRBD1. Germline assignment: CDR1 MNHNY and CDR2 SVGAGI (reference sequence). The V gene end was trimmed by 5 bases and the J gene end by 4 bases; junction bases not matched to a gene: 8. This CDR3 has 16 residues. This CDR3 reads CASSIDRGRAGNTIYF. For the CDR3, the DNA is TGTGCCAGCAGTATCGACAGGGGGCGCGCGGGAAACACCATATATTTT.

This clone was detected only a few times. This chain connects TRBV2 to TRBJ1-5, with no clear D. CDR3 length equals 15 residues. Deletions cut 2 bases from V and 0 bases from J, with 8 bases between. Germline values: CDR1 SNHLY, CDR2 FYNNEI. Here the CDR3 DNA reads TGTGCCAGCAGTGAATCTCAGCTTAGCAATCAGCCCCAGCATTTT. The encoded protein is CASSESQLSNQPQHF.

CDR3 loop: CASRGGGQNIQYF. CDR3 DNA sequence: TGTGCCAGTAGGGGGGGAGGGCAAAACATTCAGTACTTC. V gene TRBV19 combines with J gene TRBJ2-4; TRBD2 agrees at 7 bases. CDR1 is LNHDA and CDR2 is SQIVND in the germline V gene (reference sequence). V shed 6 bases and J 5 bases; nucleotides not matched to a gene: 4. The CDR3 covers 13 residues.

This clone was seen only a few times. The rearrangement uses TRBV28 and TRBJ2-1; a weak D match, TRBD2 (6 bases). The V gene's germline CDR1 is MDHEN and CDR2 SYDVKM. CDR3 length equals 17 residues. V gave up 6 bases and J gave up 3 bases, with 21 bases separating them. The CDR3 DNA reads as TGTGCCAGCAGAGCACCATCGAGCGGGTCAATCTACAATGAGCAGTTCTTC. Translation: CASRAPSSGSIYNEQFF.

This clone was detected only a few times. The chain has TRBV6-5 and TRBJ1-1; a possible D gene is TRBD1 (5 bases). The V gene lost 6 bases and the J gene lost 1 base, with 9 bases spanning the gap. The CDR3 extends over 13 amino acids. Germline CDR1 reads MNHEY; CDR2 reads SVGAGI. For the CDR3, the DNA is TGTGCCAGCAGAGGGGCTCAGAACACTGAAGCTTTCTTT. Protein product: CASRGAQNTEAFF.

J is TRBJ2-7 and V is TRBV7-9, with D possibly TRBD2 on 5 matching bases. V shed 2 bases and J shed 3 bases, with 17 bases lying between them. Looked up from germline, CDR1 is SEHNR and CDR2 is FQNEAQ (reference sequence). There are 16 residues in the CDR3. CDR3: CASSLTRVSRVYEQYF. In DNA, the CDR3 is TGTGCCAGCAGCTTAACGCGGGTCAGCAGAGTCTACGAGCAGTACTTC.

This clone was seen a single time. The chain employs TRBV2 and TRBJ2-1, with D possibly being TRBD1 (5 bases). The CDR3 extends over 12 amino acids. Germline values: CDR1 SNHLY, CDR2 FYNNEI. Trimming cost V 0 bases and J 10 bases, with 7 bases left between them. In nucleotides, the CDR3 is TGTGCCAGCAGTGAAGCTTGGACAGAGCAGTTCTTC. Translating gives CASSEAWTEQFF.

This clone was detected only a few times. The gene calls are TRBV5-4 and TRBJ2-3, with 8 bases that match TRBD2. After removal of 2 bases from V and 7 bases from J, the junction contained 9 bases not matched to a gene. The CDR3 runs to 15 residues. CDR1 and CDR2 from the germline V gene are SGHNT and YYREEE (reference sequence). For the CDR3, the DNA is TGTGCCAGCAGCTTCGGTAGCGGGGAGGCCAATACGCAGTATTTT. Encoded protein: CASSFGSGEANTQYF.

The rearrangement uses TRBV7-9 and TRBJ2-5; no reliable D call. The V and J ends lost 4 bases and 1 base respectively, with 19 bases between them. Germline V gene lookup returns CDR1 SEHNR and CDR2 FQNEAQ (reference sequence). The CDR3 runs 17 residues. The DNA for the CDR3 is TGTGCCAGCAGCTCCCCTTCCCTCGACAAAGTCCAAGAGACCCAGTACTTC. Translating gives CASSSPSLDKVQETQYF.

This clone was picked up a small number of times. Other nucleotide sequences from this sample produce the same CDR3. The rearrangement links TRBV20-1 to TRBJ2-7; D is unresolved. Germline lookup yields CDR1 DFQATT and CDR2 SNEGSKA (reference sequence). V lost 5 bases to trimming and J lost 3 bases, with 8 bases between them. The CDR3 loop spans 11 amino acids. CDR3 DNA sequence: TGCAGTGCTTCGATGCTCTACGAGCAGTACTTC. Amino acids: CSASMLYEQYF.

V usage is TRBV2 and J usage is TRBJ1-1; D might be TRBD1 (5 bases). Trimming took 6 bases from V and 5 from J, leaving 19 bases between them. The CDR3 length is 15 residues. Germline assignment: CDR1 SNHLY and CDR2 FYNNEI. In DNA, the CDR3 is TGTGCCAGCAGATCCACCGGACACGAGGGTACTGAAGCTTTCTTT. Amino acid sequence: CASRSTGHEGTEAFF.

CDR3 in DNA: TGTGCCAGTAGTAGGATGAGCAATCAGCCCCAGCATTTT. Protein: CASSRMSNQPQHF. V is TRBV19 and J is TRBJ1-5; no firm D call. The V and J ends lost 4 bases and 1 base respectively, with 5 bases between them. This CDR3 comprises 13 residues. CDR1 is LNHDA, CDR2 SQIVND, per germline (reference sequence).

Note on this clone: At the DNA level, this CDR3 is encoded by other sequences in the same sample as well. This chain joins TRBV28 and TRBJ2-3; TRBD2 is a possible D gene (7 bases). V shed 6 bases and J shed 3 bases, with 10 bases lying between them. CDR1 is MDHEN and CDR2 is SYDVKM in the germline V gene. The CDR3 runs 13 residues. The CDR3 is CASRKGGTDTQYF. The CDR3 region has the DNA TGTGCCAGCAGAAAGGGGGGGACAGATACGCAGTATTTT. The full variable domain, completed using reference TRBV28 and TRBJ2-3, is DVKVTQSSRYLVKRTGEKVFLECVQDMDHENMFWYRQDPGLGLRLIYFSYDVKMKEKGDIPEGYSVSREKKERFSLILESASTNQTSMYLCASRKGGTDTQYFGPGTRLTVL.

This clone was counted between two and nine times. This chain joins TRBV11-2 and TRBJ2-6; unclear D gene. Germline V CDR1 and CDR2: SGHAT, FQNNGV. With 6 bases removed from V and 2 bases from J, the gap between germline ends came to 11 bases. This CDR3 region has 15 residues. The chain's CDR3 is CASSRLITGANVLTF. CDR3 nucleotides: TGTGCCAGCAGTCGATTGATCACTGGGGCCAACGTCCTGACTTTC.

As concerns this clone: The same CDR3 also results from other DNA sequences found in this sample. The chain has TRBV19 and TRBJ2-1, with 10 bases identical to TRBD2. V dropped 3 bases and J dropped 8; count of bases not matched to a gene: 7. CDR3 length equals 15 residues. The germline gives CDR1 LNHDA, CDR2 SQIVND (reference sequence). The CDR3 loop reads CASSIPSGSRDEQFF. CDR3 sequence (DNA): TGTGCCAGTAGTATTCCTAGCGGGAGCCGCGATGAGCAGTTCTTC.

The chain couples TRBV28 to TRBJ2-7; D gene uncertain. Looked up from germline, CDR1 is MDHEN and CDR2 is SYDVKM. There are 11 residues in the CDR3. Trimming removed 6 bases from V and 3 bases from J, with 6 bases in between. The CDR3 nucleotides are TGTGCCAGCAGACTAAACTACGAGCAGTACTTC. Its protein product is CASRLNYEQYF.

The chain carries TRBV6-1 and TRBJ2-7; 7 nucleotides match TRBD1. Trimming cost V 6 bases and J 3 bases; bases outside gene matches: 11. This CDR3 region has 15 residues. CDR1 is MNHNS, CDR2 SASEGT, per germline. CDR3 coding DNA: TGTGCCAGCAGCACAGGGACAGCGCACAACTACGAGCAGTACTTC. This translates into CASSTGTAHNYEQYF.

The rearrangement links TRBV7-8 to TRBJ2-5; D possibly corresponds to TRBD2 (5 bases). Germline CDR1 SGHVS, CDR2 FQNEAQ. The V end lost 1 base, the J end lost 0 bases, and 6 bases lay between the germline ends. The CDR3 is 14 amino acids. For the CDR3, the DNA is TGTGCCAGCAGCTTAGGGACTTACCAAGAGACCCAGTACTTC. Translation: CASSLGTYQETQYF.

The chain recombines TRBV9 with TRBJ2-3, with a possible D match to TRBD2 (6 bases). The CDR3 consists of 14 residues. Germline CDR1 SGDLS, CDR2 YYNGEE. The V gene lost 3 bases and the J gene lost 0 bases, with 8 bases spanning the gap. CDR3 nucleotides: TGTGCCAGCAGCGGAACTAGCAGCACAGATACGCAGTATTTT. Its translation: CASSGTSSTDTQYF.

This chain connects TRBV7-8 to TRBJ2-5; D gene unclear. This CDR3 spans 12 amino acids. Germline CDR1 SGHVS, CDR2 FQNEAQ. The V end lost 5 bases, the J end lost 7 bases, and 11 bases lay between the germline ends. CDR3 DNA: TGTGCCAGCAGCCCCCCGATGGGGACCCAGTACTTC. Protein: CASSPPMGTQYF.

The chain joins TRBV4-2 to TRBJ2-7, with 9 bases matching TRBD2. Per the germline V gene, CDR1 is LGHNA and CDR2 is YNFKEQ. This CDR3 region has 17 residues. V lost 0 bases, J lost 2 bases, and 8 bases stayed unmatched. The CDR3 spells CASSQDPGTSTAYEQYF. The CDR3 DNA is TGTGCCAGCAGCCAAGACCCCGGGACTAGCACTGCCTACGAGCAGTACTTC.

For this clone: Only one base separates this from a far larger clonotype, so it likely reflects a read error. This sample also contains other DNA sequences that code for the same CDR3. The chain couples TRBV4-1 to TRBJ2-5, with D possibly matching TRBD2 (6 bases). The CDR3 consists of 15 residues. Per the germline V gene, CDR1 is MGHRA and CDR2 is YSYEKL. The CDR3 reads CASSQYGTGEETQYF. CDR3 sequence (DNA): TGCGCCAGCAGCCAATATGGGACTGGGGAAGAAACCCAGTACTTC.

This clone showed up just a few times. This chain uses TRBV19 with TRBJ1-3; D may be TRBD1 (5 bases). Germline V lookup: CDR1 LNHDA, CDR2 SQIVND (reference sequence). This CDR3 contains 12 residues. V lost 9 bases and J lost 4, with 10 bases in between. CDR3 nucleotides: TGTGCCAGCGGGGACCGGGGAAACACCATATATTTT. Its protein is CASGDRGNTIYF. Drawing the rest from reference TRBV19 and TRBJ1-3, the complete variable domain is DGGITQSPKYLFRKEGQNVTLSCEQNLNHDAMYWYRQDPGQGLRLIYYSQIVNDFQKGDIAEGYSVSREKKESFPLTVTSAQKNPTAFYLCASGDRGNTIYFGEGSWLTVV.

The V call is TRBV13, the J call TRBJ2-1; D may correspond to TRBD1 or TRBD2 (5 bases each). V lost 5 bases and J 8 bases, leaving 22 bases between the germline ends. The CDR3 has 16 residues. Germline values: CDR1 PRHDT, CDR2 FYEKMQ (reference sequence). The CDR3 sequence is CASSRQPGTRSDEQFF. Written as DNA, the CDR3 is TGTGCCAGCAGCCGCCAACCCGGGACCAGAAGCGATGAGCAGTTCTTC.